This T cell receptor beta chain stems from a study of CD8+ T cells in alopecia areata. cDNA serving as the sequencing template came from extracted, reverse transcribed RNA. Profiled with immunoSEQ multiplex PCR; TCRdb holds only in-frame clones, not every one. The sample includes roughly 140,000 clones, around half seen only once; the top ten take approximately 20%. Only a few counts were recorded for this clone. Germline V gene sequence: CDR1 MNHGY, CDR2 SVAAGI. CDR3 size: 13 residues. The V gene lost 2 bases and the J gene lost 8 bases, with 10 bases spanning the gap. This TCR was recovered from a human donor with alopecia areata. The rearrangement uses TRBV6-9 and TRBJ2-1, with D unclear. Source: CD8+ T cells sorted from blood, taken at week 0. Here the CDR3 DNA reads TGTGCCAGCAGTTATCTGGGCAGGCATGAGCAGTTCTTC. This gives the protein CASSYLGRHEQFF.